This T cell receptor beta chain is drawn from a study of blood T cell repertoires in COVID-19. Per the study methods: Using reference gene primer amplification, nucleated cell counts were estimated. Libraries were prepared by immunoSEQ multiplex PCR; TCRdb keeps only in-frame clonotypes and omits some of them. Clone size and V and J calls were adopted from that table, with D and trimming inferred from the DNA. Of roughly 400,000 clones in the sample, over 75% were seen once. Participant-reported clinical history was the basis for cohort assignment. Per germline, CDR1 LGHNA and CDR2 YNFKEQ. V was clipped by 4 bases and J by 4 bases; unmatched bases: 10. The CDR3 sequence is 18 residues long.

The chain couples TRBV4-2 to TRBJ2-6, with 10 bases that match TRBD2. The clonotype comes from a woman between 40 and 55 years old with acute COVID-19. Sequenced: PBMCs or T cells enriched from blood (not recorded which). The CDR3 loop is CASSRWDGLAAGANVLTF. DNA of the CDR3: TGTGCCAGCAGCCGATGGGACGGACTAGCGGCCGGGGCCAACGTCCTGACTTTC.